Each of the 19 T cell receptor beta chains below was sequenced from the same sample in a study of blood T cells in healthy people across ages. Primers used in a second PCR of about 6 to 11 cycles were a sample-barcoded 5' primer and a J-beta primer mix. TCRdb re-analysed the 5' RACE reads in MiXCR, keeping a single row per CDR3 protein. The sample consists of approximately 2,000,000 distinct CDR3 sequences, 30% to 40% of them appearing once. The sample consisted of blood. Receptor source: a human donor in good health.

Details on this clonotype: The junction departs from germline at one end; a sequencing error may be responsible. This chain links TRBV4-3 with TRBJ2-1; no firm D call. The germline V gene has CDR1 LGHNA and CDR2 YSLEER. The CDR3 spans 17 residues. The CDR3, as DNA: TGCACCAGCAGCCTCAACCCCCTGCTCCGAGCGACCGAGGAGCAGTTCTTC. This sequence encodes CTSSLNPLLRATEEQFF.

For this clonotype: One base away lies a much larger clone, so this may be a sequencing read error. The V gene is TRBV6-2 or TRBV6-3, the J gene TRBJ2-6; D is uncertain. CDR1 is MNHEY and CDR2 is SVGEGT in the germline V gene. The CDR3 runs 14 residues. Trimming removed 7 bases at V and 0 bases at J, with 7 bases between. This CDR3 reads CASTSSSGANVLTF. The CDR3 DNA sequence: TGTGCCAGCACCAGTAGCTCTGGGGCCAACGTCCTGACTTTC.

The chain combines TRBV28 with TRBJ2-7, with D uncertain. Trimming took 3 bases from V and 4 from J, leaving 7 bases between them. Germline CDR1 reads MDHEN; CDR2 reads SYDVKM. The CDR3 loop spans 12 amino acids. CDR3 protein: CASSFHRYEQYF. The CDR3 nucleotides are TGTGCCAGCAGTTTCCATCGGTACGAGCAGTACTTC.

On this clonotype: A much larger clone lies one base from this, so it may be a read error. The chain links TRBV7-6 to TRBJ2-4; possibly TRBD2 for D (5 bases). The DNA end is a closer match to TRBJ2-7, so the J assignment may be wrong. The length of the CDR3 is 14 residues. Germline V gives CDR1 SGHVS, CDR2 FNYEAQ. CDR3 in DNA: TGTGCCAGCAGCTTAGAGCCCACTAGAAACGAGCAGTACGTC. Translation gives CASSLEPTRNEQYV.

This clonotype was observed a handful of times. This rearrangement joins TRBV20-1 to TRBJ1-2, with 7 bases matching TRBD1. Germline CDR1 is DFQATT and CDR2 is SNEGSKA (reference sequence). Trimming cost V 2 bases and J 4 bases; bases outside gene matches: 7. The CDR3 length is 14 residues. The chain's CDR3 is CSARLQGSGYGYTF. Here the CDR3 DNA reads TGCAGTGCTAGACTACAGGGGAGTGGCTATGGCTACACCTTC.

This clonotype was recorded many times. The gene calls are TRBV4-3 and TRBJ1-6, with D perhaps TRBD1 (5 bases). V gave up 0 bases and J gave up 7 bases, with 13 bases separating them. Germline V gene lookup returns CDR1 LGHNA and CDR2 YSLEER. The CDR3 is made up of 16 amino acids. As DNA, the CDR3 is TGCGCCAGCAGCCAAGATCAAGGGGCGGGAAATTCACCCCTCCACTTT. This translates into CASSQDQGAGNSPLHF.

Concerning this clonotype: This sequence may be a read error, since a much larger clone differs from it by one base. The V gene is TRBV24-1, the J gene TRBJ1-2; perhaps TRBD1 as D (5 bases). This CDR3 region has 13 residues. Germline V gene lookup returns CDR1 KGHDR and CDR2 SFDVKD. V was pared by 3 bases and J by 7 bases, with 11 bases between. The CDR3 sequence: CATSDEGSSGYTF. The CDR3 region has the DNA TGTGCCACCAGTGATGAGGGGAGCTCTGGCTACACCTTC.

The chain uses TRBV10-3 and TRBJ2-3, with a weak D call TRBD1 (5 bases). V lost 4 bases and J lost 6, with 14 bases in between. This CDR3 contains 14 residues. Germline lookup yields CDR1 ENHRY and CDR2 SYGVKD. CDR3 in amino acids: CAISVGDQGDTQYF. DNA for the CDR3: TGTGCCATCAGTGTAGGGGATCAAGGGGATACGCAGTATTTT.

As regards this clonotype: At one boundary the junction diverges from the germline segment, which might be a read error. The chain recombines TRBV28 with TRBJ2-6, with D possibly TRBD1 on 6 matching bases. The V gene's germline CDR1 is MDHEN and CDR2 SYDVKM. The CDR3 is 17 residues long. CDR3 loop: CASSFQGSLSGANVLTF. CDR3 nucleotide sequence: TGTGCCAGTAGTTTTCAGGGGTCCCTCTCTGGGGCCAACGTCCTGACTTTC. The entire variable domain, with the rest obtained from reference TRBV28 and TRBJ2-6, is as follows: DVKVTQSSRYLVKRTGEKVFLECVQDMDHENMFWYRQDPGLGLRLIYFSYDVKMKEKGDIPEGYSVSREKKERFSLILESASTNQTSMYLCASSFQGSLSGANVLTFGAGSRLTVL.

This clonotype came up a few times. The chain links TRBV29-1 to TRBJ2-7; D is unclear. This CDR3 contains 12 residues. The germline V gene encodes CDR1 SQVTM and CDR2 ANQGSEA. Trimming took off 4 bases at V and 0 bases at J, with 7 bases between the two ends. The CDR3 protein is CSVVTDSYEQYF. The CDR3 nucleotides read TGCAGCGTTGTTACTGACTCCTACGAGCAGTACTTC.

Turning to this clonotype: A junction boundary mismatches the germline segment, possibly from a read error. The chain couples TRBV27 to TRBJ1-4; TRBD1 aligns across 10 bases. Germline V lookup: CDR1 MNHEY, CDR2 SMNVEV (reference sequence). The CDR3 loop spans 15 amino acids. The CDR3 DNA follows: TGTGCCGGCAGTTATACCGGGACAGGGGAGGAAAAACTGTTTTTT. Translated, it gives CAGSYTGTGEEKLFF. Full variable domain (remainder filled in from reference TRBV27 and TRBJ1-4): EAQVTQNPRYLITVTGKKLTVTCSQNMNHEYMSWYRQDPGLGLRQIYYSMNVEVTDKGDVPEGYKVSRKEKRNFPLILESPSPNQTSLYFCAGSYTGTGEEKLFFGSGTQLSVL.

The J gene is TRBJ1-4, the V gene TRBV7-8; a weak D match, TRBD1 (5 bases). The CDR3 consists of 17 residues. Trimming cost V 1 base and J 3 bases, with 15 bases left between them. CDR1 and CDR2 from the germline V gene are SGHVS and FQNEAQ. The CDR3 loop is CASSLGGGQGPNEKLFF. CDR3 nucleotides: TGTGCCAGCAGCTTAGGTGGTGGTCAGGGCCCTAATGAAAAACTGTTTTTT.

V gene TRBV2 combines with J gene TRBJ1-6; perhaps TRBD1 as D (6 bases). Trimming cost V 5 bases and J 13 bases, with 18 bases left between them. The CDR3 is 14 amino acids. CDR1 SNHLY and CDR2 FYNNEI come from the germline V gene. The CDR3 loop reads CASSTDRSPGPLHF. CDR3 nucleotides: TGTGCCAGCAGTACGGACAGAAGCCCTGGGCCCCTCCACTTT.

In DNA form, the CDR3 reads TGTGCCAGCAGCCCACAGGGAAACAATGAGCAGTTCTTC. It encodes CASSPQGNNEQFF. V gene TRBV12-3 or TRBV12-4 combines with J gene TRBJ2-1, with D perhaps matching TRBD1 (6 bases). The V and J ends lost 6 bases and 5 bases respectively, with 11 bases between them. The CDR3 is made up of 13 amino acids.

CDR3 in DNA: TGTGCCAGCAGCCAAAAAGGGGGAGACTATGGCTACACCTTC. This sequence encodes CASSQKGGDYGYTF. The chain has TRBV3-1 and TRBJ1-2, with D possibly TRBD1 on 6 matching bases. The CDR3 loop spans 14 amino acids. Germline lookup yields CDR1 LGHDT and CDR2 YNNKEL (reference sequence). V lost 2 bases to trimming and J lost 3 bases, with 10 bases between them.

The rearrangement uses TRBV29-1 and TRBJ1-2, with TRBD1 as a possible D gene (6 bases). This CDR3 spans 13 amino acids. V shed 4 bases and J shed 4 bases, with 13 bases lying between them. Germline-derived CDR1 and CDR2 are SQVTM and ANQGSEA. The DNA of the CDR3 is TGCAGCGTTGGGGGGGCAGGCATCTATGGCTACACCTTC. Amino acids: CSVGGAGIYGYTF.

CDR3 bases: TGTGCCACAGGATTTGGGCAGTTCTTC. This translates into CATGFGQFF. The J gene is TRBJ2-1, the V gene TRBV12-3 or TRBV12-4; D is undetermined. CDR3 length: 9 residues. Trimming removed 10 bases from V and 12 bases from J, with 10 bases in between.

The chain joins TRBV28 to TRBJ1-4, with D tentatively TRBD1 (5 bases). V was shortened by 6 bases and J by 0 bases, with 14 bases between the two germline ends. Germline loops: CDR1 MDHEN, CDR2 SYDVKM. This CDR3 has 16 residues. Written as DNA, the CDR3 is TGTGCCAGCAGCTACACCACAGGAACAACTAATGAAAAACTGTTTTTT. It is translated as CASSYTTGTTNEKLFF.

Remarks on this clonotype: Mismatch with germline at one junction end may stem from a read error. The gene calls are TRBV6-5 and TRBJ1-1, with TRBD1 identical over 8 bases. Germline CDR1 MNHEY, CDR2 SVGAGI. The CDR3 loop spans 13 amino acids. The CDR3 DNA sequence: TGCGCCAGCGGGACAGGCGAGAACACTGAAGCTTTCTTT. Translated: CASGTGENTEAFF.